This record looks at one TCR beta chain sequence and its context. Its target antigen remains unknown. Nothing much larger sits one base from this clone, and base qualities are not available. This specimen comes from a study of cytomegalovirus exposure and HLA in healthy donors (dated by TCRdb to the late 2010s). Turning to the overall study: According to a later analysis, the roughly 130 validation repertoires were produced on the same platform as the roughly 700 repertoires of the first cohort. The study was designed to test whether signatures of past pathogen exposure could be identified by cataloging public T cell receptors. A separate validation cohort of roughly 120 different subjects was used in addition to the approximately 700-subject first cohort. To predict cytomegalovirus infection status, the study combined high-throughput TCR immunosequencing, statistical association of individual TCRs with disease status, and machine learning. The research as a whole found: A later analysis found that TCRs clustered in the first cohort also tended to co-occur in the roughly 120 validation repertoires, with 90% to 95% of cluster scores above 0. The authors suggested that the approach could potentially be extended to other disease states and immunological phenotypes. In both the original and validation cohorts, the classifier was reported to diagnose cytomegalovirus status with high specificity and sensitivity. A total of about 150 TCR beta chains were listed by the study as associated with cytomegalovirus. Most TCR sequences were observed very rarely across donors, whereas some public TCRs were present in many individuals. All 120 or so repertoires were used to score co-occurrence in the validation cohort in a later analysis, because that analysis had no HLA typing for the cohort. A few of the identified cytomegalovirus-associated TCR beta chains were confirmed in vitro to be specific for cytomegalovirus antigens.

To prepare the library, the immunoSEQ multiplex PCR assay was applied. The study's processing was this. A statistical classification framework was built to diagnose cytomegalovirus status from the catalog of TCR beta chain sequences. Imported from immuneACCESS, the table was reduced by TCRdb to in-frame sequences with V and J called. These copies leave out some clones; in studies compared against another copy, an unresolved V gene accounts for under half, and the cause of the remainder is not known. For V, J and clone size, that table is used; D and trimming come from the DNA. Across this sample there are 150,000 to 250,000 clones, with roughly 81% seen only once. Clones ranked in the top ten supply 1% to 1.5% of the sample. Donors formed part of the validation cohort, which comprised 120 subjects and was distinct from the first cohort of some 700 subjects. After removal of 2 bases from V and 4 bases from J, the junction retains 1 base not matched to a gene. Including cysteine and phenylalanine, the CDR3 has 13 amino acids. The DNA shown is the 39-base CDR3, in frame from base 1. The germline V gene (reference sequence) sets CDR1 to WNHNN and CDR2 to SYGVQD.

The V and J segments used are TRBV10-1 and TRBJ2-5; TRBD2 matches 7 bases in the middle. This TCR derives from a woman between 25 and 40 years old in good health and CMV-seronegative. Sequenced: PBMCs. The CDR3 protein: CASSETGGETQYF. The DNA sequence reads TGCGCCAGCAGTGAGACGGGGGGAGAGACCCAGTACTTC.